Listed below are T cell receptor beta chains from one sample, sequenced in a study of cytomegalovirus exposure and HLA in healthy donors. The table came from immunoSEQ multiplex PCR; TCRdb's copy has only in-frame clones and leaves some out. In the table there are some 90,000 clones, roughly three quarters of which are singletons. The specimen sequenced was PBMCs. Receptor source: a man aged 25-45 years in good health and CMV-seronegative. CDR3s include the opening cysteine and the closing phenylalanine or tryptophan. Each record gives: CDR3 DNA, CDR3 protein, J gene, clone size, V gene, D gene. The D gene is left open where the match is weak. Clone size is stated in some rows and not others, as once, few, many or a class when expanded.

DNA: TGTGCCAGCTCGCCCAGGGAGGGGTATGACTATGGCTACACCTTC; CDR3: CASSPREGYDYGYTF; J: TRBJ1-2; size: -; V: TRBV7-2; D: -
DNA: TGTGCCAGTAGTATGGAACAGGGTAGCACCGGGGAGCTGTTTTTT; CDR3: CASSMEQGSTGELFF; J: TRBJ2-2; size: -; V: TRBV19; D: -
DNA: TGTGCCAGCAGCTTACAGCGGGGGGGGTCCACAGATACGCAGTATTTT; CDR3: CASSLQRGGSTDTQYF; J: TRBJ2-3; size: -; V: TRBV5-5; D: TRBD2
DNA: TGTGCCAGCAGTTACCTTCAGGGCTACACCTTC; CDR3: CASSYLQGYTF; J: TRBJ1-2; size: -; V: TRBV28; D: -
DNA: TGTGCCAGCAGTGACAGGGTGGAGACAGATACGCAGTATTTT; CDR3: CASSDRVETDTQYF; J: TRBJ2-3; size: few; V: TRBV2; D: -
DNA: TGTGCCAGCAGCCTGCGACGGGGTGGGAACACTGAAGCTTTCTTT; CDR3: CASSLRRGGNTEAFF; J: TRBJ1-1; size: -; V: TRBV5-5; D: -
DNA: TGCGCCAGCAGCTTGGGGGGTTGGGGCGGTGCGGATACGCAGTATTTT; CDR3: CASSLGGWGGADTQYF; J: TRBJ2-3; size: -; V: TRBV5-1; D: -
DNA: TGCGCCAGCAGTAAGGACAGCGCCACCGGGGAGCTGTTTTTT; CDR3: CASSKDSATGELFF; J: TRBJ2-2; size: -; V: TRBV10-1; D: -
DNA: TGTGCCAGCAGCGACGAGGCAAACACTGAAGCTTTCTTT; CDR3: CASSDEANTEAFF; J: TRBJ1-1; size: -; V: TRBV28; D: -
DNA: TGTGCCAGCAGCGTAGATGGACAGGGGCGTGAAAAACTGTTTTTT; CDR3: CASSVDGQGREKLFF; J: TRBJ1-4; size: -; V: TRBV9; D: TRBD1
DNA: TGCAGCGTTGTTCAACTCCGGGACAGGGATACTTATAACGACTATGGCTACACCTTC; CDR3: CSVVQLRDRDTYNDYGYTF; J: TRBJ1-2; size: -; V: TRBV29-1; D: TRBD1
DNA: TGTGCCAGCAGCCCCGGACAGACGTATCTCTATGGCTACACCTTC; CDR3: CASSPGQTYLYGYTF; J: TRBJ1-2; size: -; V: TRBV11-3; D: -
DNA: TGTGCCAGCAGCTCCTATTCAGGGCCCACTGAAGCTTTCTTT; CDR3: CASSSYSGPTEAFF; J: TRBJ1-1; size: -; V: TRBV5-4; D: -
DNA: TGCAGCGTCCTTCGACAGGGGGCCACTGAGGCTTTCTTT; CDR3: CSVLRQGATEAFF; J: TRBJ1-1; size: -; V: TRBV29-1; D: TRBD1
DNA: TGTGCCAGCAGTTACGACAGGGTATCACCCTATGGCTACACCTTC; CDR3: CASSYDRVSPYGYTF; J: TRBJ1-2; size: -; V: TRBV27; D: TRBD1
DNA: TGTGCCTGGAGTCAGGGATGGTATGAAAAACTGTTTTTT; CDR3: CAWSQGWYEKLFF; J: TRBJ1-4; size: -; V: TRBV30; D: -
DNA: TGTGCCAGCAGCGTAGTAGGAGGGGGGGCTGAAGAGACCCAGTACTTC; CDR3: CASSVVGGGAEETQYF; J: TRBJ2-5; size: -; V: TRBV9; D: -
DNA: TGTGCCAGCAGCGTAGCAGGGCGGGGGAGCACAGATACGCAGTATTTT; CDR3: CASSVAGRGSTDTQYF; J: TRBJ2-3; size: -; V: TRBV9; D: TRBD2
DNA: TGCGCCAGCAGCTTGATGTGGAGGGGTAATGAAAAACTGTTTTTT; CDR3: CASSLMWRGNEKLFF; J: TRBJ1-4; size: -; V: TRBV5-1; D: -
DNA: TGTGCCAGCAGGGGGCATGAGCAGTTCTTC; CDR3: CASRGHEQFF; J: TRBJ2-1; size: few; V: TRBV2; D: -
DNA: TGTGCCTGGAGCTCATCCACGGCACAGGGGTTCAGGCGAAATCAGCCCCAGCATTTT; CDR3: CAWSSSTAQGFRRNQPQHF; J: TRBJ1-5; size: -; V: TRBV30; D: TRBD1
DNA: TGTGCCAGCACGGCGGGGTCGCACACCGGGGAGCTGTTTTTT; CDR3: CASTAGSHTGELFF; J: TRBJ2-2; size: once; V: TRBV6-5; D: -